This T cell receptor beta chain was sequenced for a study of memory CD4+ T cells and cytomegalovirus serostatus (dated by TCRdb to the late 2010s). As for the study more broadly: The cohort included some 35 healthy adults from Belgium, of whom 9 were CMV seropositive and 24 were CMV seronegative. To replicate a published TCR-based CMV serostatus classifier, the researchers sequenced the CD4+ memory TCRbeta repertoires of a Belgian cohort whose cytomegalovirus serostatus was known. What the study reported, not specific to this receptor: The original-framework classifier achieved a median bootstrapped AUC of approximately 0.96 with a 95% CI of 0.76-1.00 on the Belgian cohort. Only CD4+CD45RO+ memory cells were sequenced, in contrast to the original study, in which naive and memory CD4+ and CD8+ populations were covered. The results were interpreted as suggesting that the CMV-associated TCR signature is largely present in the CD4+ memory repertoire. For predicting CMV serostatus, the median bootstrapped AUC was 0.95 using the original framework and around 0.91 using a US-trained random forest. Among the 160 or so previously reported CMV-associated TCRbeta sequences, 60 to 85 showed up in the CD4+ memory repertoires, with each one found in between one and five individuals.

A FACSAria II was used to sort memory CD4+ T cells, defined as single viable CD3+CD4+CD8-CD45RO+ cells. CMV serostatus was determined with a Roche Elecsys assay detecting serum IgG against CMV pp150, pp28, p38 and p52. After thawing, total CD4+ T cells were enriched by positive selection with CD4 magnetic microbeads. The samples came from a different study that was designed specifically to examine the CD4+ T cell memory repertoire. Peripheral blood mononuclear cells were isolated and cryopreserved according to standard operating procedures, and serum was kept at -80 degrees C. CD3-PerCP (BW264/56), CD4-APC (RPA-T4), CD45RO-PE (UCHT1) and CD8-Pacific Orange (3B5) antibodies were used for staining, and non-viable cells were excluded with Sytox blue. As for this clone: The clone's antigen remains unknown. Qualities for individual bases were not recorded, and no much larger clone is one base off.

The germline V gene encodes CDR1 MNHEY and CDR2 SMNVEV (reference sequence). Its CDR3 holds 12 amino acids, cysteine through phenylalanine. Of the read, only the CDR3 DNA is kept; its 36 bases are in frame from base 1. V sheds 6 bases and J sheds 3 bases, leaving 6 bases between their ends. Genomic DNA was extracted from sorted cells with the Quick-DNA Microprep Kit. Amplification of TCRbeta DNA was done with the immunoSEQ hsTCRbeta kit, following the protocol from the manufacturer. TCRbeta libraries were sequenced on an Illumina MiSeq instrument. In the original analysis: Once out-of-frame sequences had been removed, millions of distinct TCRbeta sequences were left, which works out to an average of roughly 70,000 per individual. Two values were used to score each individual: the count of around 150 previously reported CMV-associated TCRbeta sequences and the total count of productive distinct TCRbeta sequences. A beta-binomial model was reimplemented in Python, and scikit-learn random forests with default parameters were trained on US cohort data. On the Belgian cohort, classifier performance was reported as the median AUC, along with percentile confidence intervals, across 10,000 bootstrap iterations. The immuneACCESS repertoire file appears here via TCRdb, limited to in-frame rearrangements. These files lack a portion of the clones; in checked studies, under half of the deficit traces to unresolved V genes, and the cause of the others is not known. V and J calls and clone size are as listed in that table; D and trimming were resolved from the DNA. This sample has about 64,000 clones in its table, and 77% of those were observed once. The leading ten clones occupy about 1% of the sample.

The rearrangement combines TRBV27 with TRBJ2-1; the D gene is not confidently resolved. What was sequenced was memory CD4+ T cells from blood. This sequence was found in an adult in good health and CMV-seronegative. The sequenced DNA is TGTGCCAGCAGCCTAAACTACAATGAGCAGTTCTTC. Translated, this gives CASSLNYNEQFF.